These 9 T cell receptor beta chains came from one sample sequenced in a study of Graves' ophthalmopathy and Graves' hyperthyroidism. Amplifying from RNA transcripts, the study obtained TCR beta CDR3 regions. RT-PCR was first run with HTBI primers, then multiplex PCR in a second round. TCRdb re-called the multiplex PCR reads through MiXCR, storing one row per CDR3 protein. This sample yields 1 million to 1.3 million distinct CDR3 sequences, of which about two fifths are seen a single time; around 10% belongs to the top ten. Sequencing input: peripheral blood or thyroid tissue (not recorded which). The source is an adult man with Graves' hyperthyroidism.

In this sample, this clonotype turned up many times. The chain couples TRBV7-9 to TRBJ2-5, with 8 positions matching TRBD1. The CDR3 runs 16 residues. V was pared by 3 bases and J by 2 bases, with 8 bases of the junction left unmatched. Germline CDR1 is SEHNR and CDR2 is FQNEAQ (reference sequence). The CDR3: CASSFPRGLQQETQYF. CDR3 DNA sequence: TGTGCCAGCAGCTTTCCCAGGGGGCTGCAGCAAGAGACCCAGTACTTC.

This clonotype is a singleton in its sample. This chain uses TRBV9 with TRBJ2-5; D uncertain. V was cut by 3 bases and J by 10 bases, with 19 bases left in between. The CDR3 contains 14 residues. Germline V gene sequence: CDR1 SGDLS, CDR2 YYNGEE. The CDR3 loop is CASSAGDEPSGQYF. The CDR3, as DNA: TGTGCCAGCAGCGCAGGCGATGAGCCGTCGGGCCAGTACTTC.

This clonotype was picked up many times. V usage is TRBV7-2 and J usage is TRBJ1-1; D remains unclear. V was pared by 1 base and J by 12 bases, with 15 bases between. The CDR3 sequence is 13 residues long. Germline CDR1 reads SGHTA; CDR2 reads FQGNSA. In nucleotides, the CDR3 is TGTGCCAGCAGCTTAGAAAGGTTAGGGATATCTTTCTTT. Translated, it gives CASSLERLGISFF. Using reference TRBV7-2 and TRBJ1-1 for the parts outside the CDR3, the full variable domain is GAGVSQSPSNKVTEKGKDVELRCDPISGHTALYWYRQSLGQGLEFLIYFQGNSAPDKSGLPSDRFSAERTGGSVSTLTIQRTQQEDSAVYLCASSLERLGISFFGQGTRLTVV.

This clonotype was observed a few times. This chain links TRBV30 with TRBJ1-6, with D hard to call. This CDR3 spans 16 amino acids. CDR1 GTSNPN and CDR2 SVGIG come from the germline V gene (reference sequence). Trimming pared 3 bases from V and 0 bases from J, leaving 12 bases between. DNA for the CDR3: TGTGCCTGGAGGATGACGCTGAGCTCCTATAATTCACCCCTCCACTTT. This translates into CAWRMTLSSYNSPLHF.

The chain recombines TRBV25-1 with TRBJ1-5; D is ambiguous. Germline CDR1 MGHDK, CDR2 SYGVNS. This CDR3 comprises 14 residues. The V end lost 6 bases, the J end lost 7 bases, and 16 bases lay between the germline ends. CDR3 DNA sequence: TGTGCCAGCAGACCACCGGGAGTGGGGCAGCCCCAGCATTTT. Its translation is CASRPPGVGQPQHF.

This clonotype was observed at least ten times. The chain recombines TRBV7-8 with TRBJ2-5; TRBD2 matches at 8 bases. Per germline, CDR1 SGHVS and CDR2 FQNEAQ. The CDR3 totals 15 residues. V shed 1 base, J shed 5 bases, and the junction held 6 bases outside the gene matches. The CDR3 sequence is CASSLGGLGSETQYF. Written as DNA, the CDR3 is TGTGCCAGCAGCTTAGGGGGACTAGGAAGTGAGACCCAGTACTTC.

The rearrangement uses TRBV4-3 and TRBJ1-2; D is ambiguous. Germline values: CDR1 LGHNA, CDR2 YSLEER. The CDR3 contains 15 residues. The V end lost 1 base, the J end lost 0 bases, and 9 bases lay between the germline ends. Here the CDR3 reads CASSQGSGTNYGYTF. CDR3 sequence (DNA): TGCGCCAGCAGCCAAGGTTCCGGTACTAACTATGGCTACACCTTC.

The rearrangement uses TRBV5-1 and TRBJ2-2, with TRBD1 matching 7 bases. The V segment lost 6 bases and the J segment 5 bases; nucleotides outside the gene matches: 7. The CDR3 spans 14 residues. The V gene's germline CDR1 is SGHRS and CDR2 YFSETQ. CDR3 sequence: CASIDRAGTGELFF. The CDR3 DNA reads as TGCGCCAGCATAGACAGGGCTGGGACCGGGGAGCTGTTTTTT. The full variable domain, rest sourced from reference TRBV5-1 and TRBJ2-2, is KAGVTQTPRYLIKTRGQQVTLSCSPISGHRSVSWYQQTPGQGLQFLFEYFSETQRNKGNFPGRFSGRQFSNSRSEMNVSTLELGDSALYLCASIDRAGTGELFFGEGSRLTVL.

In regard to this clonotype: A much larger clone is a single base away; this may be a read error. The rearrangement links TRBV10-3 to TRBJ2-2, with TRBD1 matching 8 bases. With 10 bases clipped from V and 6 bases from J, the junction kept 10 bases outside the gene matches. Germline V gene lookup returns CDR1 ENHRY and CDR2 SYGVKD. The length of the CDR3 is 14 residues. CDR3 amino acids: CASTDRDLAGELFF. CDR3 bases: TGTGCCAGTACGGACAGGGATTTGGCCGGGGAGCTGTTTTTT.